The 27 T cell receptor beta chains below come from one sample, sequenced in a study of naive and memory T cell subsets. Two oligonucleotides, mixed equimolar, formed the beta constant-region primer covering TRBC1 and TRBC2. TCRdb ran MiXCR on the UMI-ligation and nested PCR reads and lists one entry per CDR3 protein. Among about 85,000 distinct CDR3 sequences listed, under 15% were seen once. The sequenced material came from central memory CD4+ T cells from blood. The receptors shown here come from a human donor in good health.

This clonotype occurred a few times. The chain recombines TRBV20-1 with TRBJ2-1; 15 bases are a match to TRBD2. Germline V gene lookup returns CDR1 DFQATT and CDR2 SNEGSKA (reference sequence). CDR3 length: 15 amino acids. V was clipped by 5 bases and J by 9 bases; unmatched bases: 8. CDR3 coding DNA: TGCAGTGCTCGGACTAGCGGGAGGGCCGATGGTGAGCAGTTCTTC. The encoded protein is CSARTSGRADGEQFF.

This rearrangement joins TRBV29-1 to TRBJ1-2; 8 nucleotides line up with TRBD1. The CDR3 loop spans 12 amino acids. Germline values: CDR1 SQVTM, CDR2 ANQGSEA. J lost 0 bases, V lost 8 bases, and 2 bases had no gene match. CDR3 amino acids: CSSDRANYGYTF. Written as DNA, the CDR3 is TGCAGCTCGGACAGGGCTAACTATGGCTACACCTTC.

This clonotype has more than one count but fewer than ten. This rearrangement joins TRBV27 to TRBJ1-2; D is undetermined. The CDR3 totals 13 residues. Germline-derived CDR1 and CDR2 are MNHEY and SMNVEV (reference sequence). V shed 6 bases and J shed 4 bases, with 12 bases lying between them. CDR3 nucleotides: TGTGCCAGCAGCAATGACGGGATCTATGGCTACACCTTC. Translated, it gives CASSNDGIYGYTF.

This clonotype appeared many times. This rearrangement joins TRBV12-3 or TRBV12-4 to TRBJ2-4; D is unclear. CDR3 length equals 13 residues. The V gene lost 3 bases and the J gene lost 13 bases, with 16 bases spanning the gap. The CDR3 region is CASSFSGAAEQYF. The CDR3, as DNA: TGTGCCAGCAGTTTTAGTGGAGCCGCGGAGCAGTACTTC.

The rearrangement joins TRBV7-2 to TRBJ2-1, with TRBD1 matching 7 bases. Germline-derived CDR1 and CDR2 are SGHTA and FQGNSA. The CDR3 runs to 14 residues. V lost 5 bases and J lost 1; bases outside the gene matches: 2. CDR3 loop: CASSKDRSYNEQFF. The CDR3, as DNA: TGTGCCAGCAGCAAGGACAGGTCCTACAATGAGCAGTTCTTC. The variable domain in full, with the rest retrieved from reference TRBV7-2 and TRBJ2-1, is GAGVSQSPSNKVTEKGKDVELRCDPISGHTALYWYRQSLGQGLEFLIYFQGNSAPDKSGLPSDRFSAERTGGSVSTLTIQRTQQEDSAVYLCASSKDRSYNEQFFGPGTRLTVL.

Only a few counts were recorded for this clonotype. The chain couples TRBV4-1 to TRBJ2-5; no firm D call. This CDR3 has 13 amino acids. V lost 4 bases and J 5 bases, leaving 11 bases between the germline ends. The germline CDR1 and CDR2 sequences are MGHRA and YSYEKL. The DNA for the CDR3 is TGCGCCAGCAGCCTGGAAAGCATGGAGACCCAGTACTTC. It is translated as CASSLESMETQYF.

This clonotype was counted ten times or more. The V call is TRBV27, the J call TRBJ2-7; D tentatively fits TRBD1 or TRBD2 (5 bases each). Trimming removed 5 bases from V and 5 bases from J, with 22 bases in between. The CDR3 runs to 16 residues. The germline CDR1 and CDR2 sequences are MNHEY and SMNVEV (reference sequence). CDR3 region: CASSTRATTVSDEQYF. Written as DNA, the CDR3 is TGTGCCAGCAGTACTAGGGCCACGACAGTTTCGGACGAGCAGTACTTC.

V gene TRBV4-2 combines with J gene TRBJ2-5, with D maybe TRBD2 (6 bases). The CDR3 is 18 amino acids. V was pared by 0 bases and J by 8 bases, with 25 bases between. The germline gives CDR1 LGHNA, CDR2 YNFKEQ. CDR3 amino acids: CASSQDTPLSGDSRTQYF. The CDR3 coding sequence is TGTGCCAGCAGCCAAGATACCCCGCTCTCGGGAGATTCTAGAACCCAGTACTTC.

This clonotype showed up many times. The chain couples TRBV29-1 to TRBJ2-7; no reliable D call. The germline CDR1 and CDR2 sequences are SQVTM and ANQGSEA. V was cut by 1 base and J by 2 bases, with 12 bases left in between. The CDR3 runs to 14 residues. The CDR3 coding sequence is TGCAGCGTTGAAGTCACCCCACTCACCTACGAGCAGTACTTC. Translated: CSVEVTPLTYEQYF.

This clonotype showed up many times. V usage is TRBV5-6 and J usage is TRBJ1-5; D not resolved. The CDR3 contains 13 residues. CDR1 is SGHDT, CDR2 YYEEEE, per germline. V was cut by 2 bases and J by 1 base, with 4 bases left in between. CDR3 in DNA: TGTGCCAGCAGCTTAAGCAGCAATCAGCCCCAGCATTTT. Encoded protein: CASSLSSNQPQHF.

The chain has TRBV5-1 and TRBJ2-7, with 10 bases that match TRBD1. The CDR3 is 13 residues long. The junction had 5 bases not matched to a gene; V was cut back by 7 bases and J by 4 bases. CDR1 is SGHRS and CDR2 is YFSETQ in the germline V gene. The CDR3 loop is CASVPGQGYEQYF. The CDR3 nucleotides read TGCGCCAGCGTACCGGGACAGGGGTACGAGCAGTACTTC.

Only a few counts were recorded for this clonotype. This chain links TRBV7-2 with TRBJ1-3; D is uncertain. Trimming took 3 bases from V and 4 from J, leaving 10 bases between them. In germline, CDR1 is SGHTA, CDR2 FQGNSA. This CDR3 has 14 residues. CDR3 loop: CASSLRVQGNTIYF. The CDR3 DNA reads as TGTGCCAGCAGCTTGCGCGTTCAAGGAAACACCATATATTTT.

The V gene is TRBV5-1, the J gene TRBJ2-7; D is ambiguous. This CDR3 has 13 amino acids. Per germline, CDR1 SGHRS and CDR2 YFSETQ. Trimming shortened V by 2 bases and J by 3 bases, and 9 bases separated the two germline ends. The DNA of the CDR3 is TGCGCCAGCAGCTTAGGCCCTGGCTACGAGCAGTACTTC. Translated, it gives CASSLGPGYEQYF.

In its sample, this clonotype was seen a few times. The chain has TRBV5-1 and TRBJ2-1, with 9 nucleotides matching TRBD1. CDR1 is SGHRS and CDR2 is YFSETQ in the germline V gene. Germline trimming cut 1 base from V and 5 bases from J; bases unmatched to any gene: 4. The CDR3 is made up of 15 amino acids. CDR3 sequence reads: CASSLRTGEDNEQFF. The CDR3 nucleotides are TGCGCCAGCAGCTTGAGGACAGGGGAGGACAATGAGCAGTTCTTC.

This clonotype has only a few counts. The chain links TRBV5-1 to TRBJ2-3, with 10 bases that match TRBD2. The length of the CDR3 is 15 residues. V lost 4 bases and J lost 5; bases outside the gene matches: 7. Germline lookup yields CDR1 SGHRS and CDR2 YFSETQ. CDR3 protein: CASSDLAGVEDTQYF. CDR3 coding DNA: TGCGCCAGCAGCGATCTAGCGGGAGTGGAAGATACGCAGTATTTT.

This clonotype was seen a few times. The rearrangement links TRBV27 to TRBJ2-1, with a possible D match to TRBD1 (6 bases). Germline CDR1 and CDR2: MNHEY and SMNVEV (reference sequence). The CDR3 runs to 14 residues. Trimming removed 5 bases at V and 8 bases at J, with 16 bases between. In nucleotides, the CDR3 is TGTGCCAGCAGTCACCTCCAGGGGAGCGATGAGCAGTTCTTC. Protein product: CASSHLQGSDEQFF.

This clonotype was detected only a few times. CDR3 coding DNA: TGTGCCACTGCCAAAGGACCGTACAATGAGCAGTTCTTC. Encoded protein: CATAKGPYNEQFF. The rearrangement uses TRBV7-2 and TRBJ2-1, with D unresolved. The CDR3 sequence is 13 residues long. Germline loops: CDR1 SGHTA, CDR2 FQGNSA. V shed 10 bases and J shed 4 bases, with 14 bases lying between them.

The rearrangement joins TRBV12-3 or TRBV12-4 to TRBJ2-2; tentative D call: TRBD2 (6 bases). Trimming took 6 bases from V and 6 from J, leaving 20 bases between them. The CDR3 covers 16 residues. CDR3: CASSYAPPTRSGELFF. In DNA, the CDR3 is TGTGCCAGCAGCTACGCCCCCCCGACTAGGTCCGGGGAGCTGTTTTTT.

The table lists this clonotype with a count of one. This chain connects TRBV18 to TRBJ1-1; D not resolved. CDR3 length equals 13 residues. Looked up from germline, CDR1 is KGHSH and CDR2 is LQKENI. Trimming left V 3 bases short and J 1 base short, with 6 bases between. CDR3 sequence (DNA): TGTGCCAGCTCACCGAAGGAGAACACTGAAGCTTTCTTT. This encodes CASSPKENTEAFF.

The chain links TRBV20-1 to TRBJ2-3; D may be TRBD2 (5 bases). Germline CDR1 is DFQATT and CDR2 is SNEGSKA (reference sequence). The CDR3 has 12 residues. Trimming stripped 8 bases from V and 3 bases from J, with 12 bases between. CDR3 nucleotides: TGCAGTCCCGGTAGGGAGACAGATACGCAGTATTTT. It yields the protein CSPGRETDTQYF.

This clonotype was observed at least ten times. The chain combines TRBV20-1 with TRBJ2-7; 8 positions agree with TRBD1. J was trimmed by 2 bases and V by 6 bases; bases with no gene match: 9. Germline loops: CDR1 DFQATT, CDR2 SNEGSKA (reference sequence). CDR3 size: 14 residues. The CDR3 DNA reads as TGCAGTGCCCCGAAAGGACAGGGTACCTACGAGCAGTACTTC. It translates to CSAPKGQGTYEQYF.

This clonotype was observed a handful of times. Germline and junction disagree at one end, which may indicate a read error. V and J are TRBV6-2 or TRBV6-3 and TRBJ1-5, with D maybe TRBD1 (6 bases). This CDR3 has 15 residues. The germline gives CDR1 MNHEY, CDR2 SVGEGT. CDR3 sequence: CASTYGRGVNQPQHF. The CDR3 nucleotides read TGTGCCAGCACTTACGGCAGGGGAGTAAATCAGCCCCAGCATTTT.

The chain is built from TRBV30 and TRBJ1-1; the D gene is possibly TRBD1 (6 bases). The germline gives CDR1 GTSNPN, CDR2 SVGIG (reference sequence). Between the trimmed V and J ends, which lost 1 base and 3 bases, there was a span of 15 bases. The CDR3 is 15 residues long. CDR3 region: CAWSGFGTLDTEAFF. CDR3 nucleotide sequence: TGTGCCTGGAGTGGATTCGGGACATTGGACACTGAAGCTTTCTTT. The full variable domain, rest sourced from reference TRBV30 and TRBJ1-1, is SQTIHQWPATLVQPVGSPLSLECTVEGTSNPNLYWYRQAAGRGLQLLFYSVGIGQISSEVPQNLSASRPQDRQFILSSKKLLLSDSGFYLCAWSGFGTLDTEAFFGQGTRLTVV.

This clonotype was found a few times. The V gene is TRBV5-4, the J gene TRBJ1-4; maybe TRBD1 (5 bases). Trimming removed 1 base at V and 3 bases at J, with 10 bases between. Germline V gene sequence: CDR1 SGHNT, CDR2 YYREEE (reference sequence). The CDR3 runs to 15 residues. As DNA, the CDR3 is TGTGCCAGCAGCTTGACGGCAGGGCCTAATGAAAAACTGTTTTTT. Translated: CASSLTAGPNEKLFF.

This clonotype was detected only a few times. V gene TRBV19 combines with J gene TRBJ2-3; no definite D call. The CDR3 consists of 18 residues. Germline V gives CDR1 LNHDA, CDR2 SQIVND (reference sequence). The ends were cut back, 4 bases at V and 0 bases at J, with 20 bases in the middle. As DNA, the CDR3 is TGTGCCAGTAGTAGATCATTCGAACGGGCAACAAGCACAGATACGCAGTATTTT. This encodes CASSRSFERATSTDTQYF.

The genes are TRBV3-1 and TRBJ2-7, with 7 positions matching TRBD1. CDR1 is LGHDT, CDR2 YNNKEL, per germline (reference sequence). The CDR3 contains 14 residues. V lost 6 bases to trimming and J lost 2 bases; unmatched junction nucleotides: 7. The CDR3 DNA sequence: TGTGCCAGCAGACAGGGACAGCTTACCTACGAGCAGTACTTC. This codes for CASRQGQLTYEQYF.

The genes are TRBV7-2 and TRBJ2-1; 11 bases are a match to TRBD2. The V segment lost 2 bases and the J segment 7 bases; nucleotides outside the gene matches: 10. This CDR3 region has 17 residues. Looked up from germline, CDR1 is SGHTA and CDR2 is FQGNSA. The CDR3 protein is CASSLSASGRSQNEQFF. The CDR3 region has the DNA TGTGCCAGCAGCTTAAGCGCTAGCGGGAGGAGTCAGAATGAGCAGTTCTTC.